This T cell receptor beta chain was recorded in a study of human T cells and chemical hapten exposure. Findings and limits, study-wide: Expanded TCR counts at PT1 went up together with patch test score, a positive correlation.

This clonotype was recorded only once. What it recognizes is unknown. Noted time point: patch test 3, about 24 weeks after DPC sensitization. Treatment meaning: therapeutic diphenylcyclopropenone sensitization with weekly scalp DPC. V lost 6 bases and J lost 3, with 22 bases in between. The CDR3 consists of 16 residues. Germline CDR1 is DFQATT and CDR2 is SNEGSKA (reference sequence). Original methodology: Samples ranged from roughly 23,224 to 690,600 TCRs, with a median of approximately 96,000. TCRdb independently ran MiXCR on the RACE reads; one entry per CDR3 protein. Here the V and J calls rest on TCRdb's processing, not on the authors' analysis. The sample holds 95,000 to 150,000 distinct CDR3 sequences, roughly 10% seen once.

V is TRBV20-1 and J is TRBJ2-3, with a tentative D call TRBD2 (5 bases). The sequence was collected from a woman aged 45-59 years with alopecia areata. Some clones in this sample may be carry-over from other donors' samples. Sequenced here: whole blood, sampled in connection with sensitization to the hapten diphenylcyclopropenone (DPC). The CDR3, as DNA: TGCAGTGCCCCCAGCCCACTATCACCGGGGACAGATACGCAGTATTTT. It encodes CSAPSPLSPGTDTQYF.